This T cell receptor beta chain emerged from a study of CD8+ T cells in alopecia areata. Study-level findings and limits: Possibly because of HLA-related factors, TCR sharing was less clear across patients than in mice.

This CDR3 contains 13 residues. Germline values: CDR1 SGHRS, CDR2 YFSETQ. Between the trimmed V and J ends, which lost 4 bases and 5 bases, there was a span of 9 bases. Following RNA extraction, reverse transcription yielded cDNA that acted as the sequencing template. Measured with immunoSEQ multiplex PCR; TCRdb has only the in-frame clones, and not every one. The sample lists 200,000 to 250,000 clones, about 60% occurring once. PBMCs yielded sorted CD4+ and CD8+ T cells. The table lists this clone with a few counts. Its specificity is unknown. The sequencing here drew on CD4+ T cells sorted from blood, taken at week 0. The chain uses TRBV5-1 and TRBJ2-2; D not resolved. The TCR was taken from a human donor with alopecia areata. DNA for the CDR3: TGCGCCAGCAGCCCCGACGGGACCGGGGAGCTGTTTTTT. It specifies CASSPDGTGELFF.